This is a list of T cell receptor beta chains from one sample in a study of cytomegalovirus exposure and HLA in healthy donors. Sequencing was performed with immunoSEQ multiplex PCR; in TCRdb, only in-frame clones are kept and a portion is missing. Here the sample spans 100,000 to 150,000 clones, 15% to 20% being singletons. The sequenced sample consisted of PBMCs. The receptors derive from a female donor in good health and CMV-seropositive. CDR3s leave out the opening cysteine and the closing phenylalanine or tryptophan. Fields, in order: V gene, CDR3 length, CDR3 protein.

>TRBV25-1|11
ASRQGEWQPQH
>TRBV28|10
ASSLYEYGYT
>TRBV2|14
ASILDRGFTNQPQH
>TRBV10-3|13
AISGADDSNQPQH
>TRBV6-6|11
ASSYDRNQPQH
>TRBV19|12
ASSTTSTAPALH
>TRBV11-2|12
ASNPFQGDFEQY
>TRBV27|14
ASSPGGAKFTDTQY
>TRBV28|11
ASTEGQAWGYT
>TRBV6-1|12
ASYVGGPADTQY
>TRBV27|11
ASSLGRDYGYT
>TRBV7-2|13
ASSFQLETSYEQY
>TRBV4-3|11
ASRQTANTEAF
>TRBV7-6|15
ASSLGHPPDKNTEAF
>TRBV5-1|15
ASSLQIAGGSTDTQY
>TRBV6-1|11
ASTWSFTDTQY
>TRBV28|12
ASRTGHNNQPQH
>TRBV5-1|14
ASSLGDRGYTGELF
>TRBV2|12
ASSGGHASYEQY
>TRBV13|13
ASSWPSDSHNEQF
>TRBV2|13
ASREYTGGNYGYT
>TRBV7-2|15
ASSSPEYSGSAYEQF
>TRBV28|12
ASRVSGVNQPQH
>TRBV5-6|13
ASGDETGRMYGYT
>TRBV4-2|12
ASSQDRAGNTIY
>TRBV30|13
AWNRGGQGGQPQH
>TRBV29-1|12
SVKGLAGTTEQY
>TRBV14|14
ASSHLVSGSTDTQY
>TRBV4-1|13
ASSRTGTSSYEQY
>TRBV19|13
ANRNGSGGYYGYT
>TRBV5-8|13
ASSTGLAVYNEQF
>TRBV6-5|12
ASRTLAATDTQY
>TRBV18|13
ASSPSGTGGEKLF
>TRBV2|12
ASSTGGAGTEAF
>TRBV2|12
ASSAQGESYEQY
>TRBV7-9|13
ASSLAGRGPQPQH
>TRBV28|12
ASSLGQGEKPQH
>TRBV5-6|15
ASSLKLAGWSTDTQY
>TRBV5-1|15
ASSLLPGQGLVTEAF
>TRBV28|12
ASSLGGPATEAF
>TRBV5-4|14
ASSPRTSGDHYEQY
>TRBV9|10
ASSAPFEEQF
>TRBV5-6|13
ASSYNPTVNTEAF